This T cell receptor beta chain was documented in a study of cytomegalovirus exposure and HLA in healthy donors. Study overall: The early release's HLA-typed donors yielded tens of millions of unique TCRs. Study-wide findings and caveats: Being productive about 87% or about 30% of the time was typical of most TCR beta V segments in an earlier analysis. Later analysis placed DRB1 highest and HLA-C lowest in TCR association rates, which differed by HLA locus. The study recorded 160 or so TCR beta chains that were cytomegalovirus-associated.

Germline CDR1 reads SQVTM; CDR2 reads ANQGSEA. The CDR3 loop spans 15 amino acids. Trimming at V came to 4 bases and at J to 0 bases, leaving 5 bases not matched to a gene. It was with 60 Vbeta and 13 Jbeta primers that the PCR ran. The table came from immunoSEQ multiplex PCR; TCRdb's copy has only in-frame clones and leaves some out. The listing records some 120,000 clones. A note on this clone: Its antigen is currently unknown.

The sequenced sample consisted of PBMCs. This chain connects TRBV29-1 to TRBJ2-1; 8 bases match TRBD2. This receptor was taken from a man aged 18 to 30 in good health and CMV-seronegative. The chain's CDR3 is CSVVDGRASYNEQFF. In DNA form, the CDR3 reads TGCAGCGTTGTGGACGGGAGGGCCTCCTACAATGAGCAGTTCTTC.